These 20 T cell receptor beta chains were all obtained from the same sample, sequenced in a study of blood T cell repertoires in COVID-19. Sequencing used immunoSEQ multiplex PCR; TCRdb keeps in-frame clones, though not all of them. The sample contains about 76,000 clones, 88% of which appear only once. Sequencing was carried out using peripheral blood. Receptor source: a middle-aged man with active COVID-19.

The chain is built from TRBV4-1 and TRBJ2-3; 8 bases agree with TRBD2. CDR1 and CDR2 from the germline V gene are MGHRA and YSYEKL. The CDR3 totals 16 residues. The V gene end was trimmed by 3 bases and the J gene end by 1 base; junction bases not matched to a gene: 6. CDR3 bases: TGCGCCAGCAGCCAGGGTAGACTAGCGCGCACAGATACGCAGTATTTT. Amino acids: CASSQGRLARTDTQYF.

V usage is TRBV11-2 and J usage is TRBJ1-5, with TRBD1 matching 9 bases. The CDR3 runs to 14 residues. CDR1 is SGHAT and CDR2 is FQNNGV in the germline V gene. Losses at the gene ends were 1 base for V and 6 bases for J; bases not matched to a gene: 1. The CDR3 nucleotides are TGTGCCAGCAGCTTAGGGGACAGGGTTCAGCCCCAGCATTTT. Protein product: CASSLGDRVQPQHF.

This chain connects TRBV28 to TRBJ1-4; the D gene is possibly TRBD1 (6 bases). Trimming shortened V by 5 bases and J by 8 bases, and 18 bases separated the two germline ends. This CDR3 has 15 amino acids. Germline CDR1 reads MDHEN; CDR2 reads SYDVKM. CDR3 residues: CASSVLRGTGEKLFF. The CDR3 nucleotides are TGTGCCAGCAGTGTCCTCAGGGGTACTGGAGAAAAACTGTTTTTT.

This chain connects TRBV9 to TRBJ2-3, with TRBD1 identical over 7 bases. The germline gives CDR1 SGDLS, CDR2 YYNGEE. The CDR3 consists of 16 residues. The V gene end was trimmed by 0 bases and the J gene end by 2 bases; junction bases not matched to a gene: 6. The CDR3 region is CASSVGTGHLTDTQYF. The CDR3 region has the DNA TGTGCCAGCAGCGTAGGGACAGGTCACCTCACAGATACGCAGTATTTT.

This rearrangement joins TRBV6-5 to TRBJ1-2; 9 bases match TRBD1. This CDR3 contains 14 residues. The germline V gene encodes CDR1 MNHEY and CDR2 SVGAGI. V lost 2 bases to trimming and J lost 7 bases; unmatched junction nucleotides: 5. CDR3 bases: TGTGCCAGCAGTTACGCCGGGACAGGGTTTGGCTACACCTTC. Encoded protein: CASSYAGTGFGYTF.

Only a few counts were recorded for this clone. V and J are TRBV28 and TRBJ2-6; D is undetermined. V gave up 5 bases and J gave up 4 bases, with 12 bases separating them. In germline, CDR1 is MDHEN, CDR2 SYDVKM. The CDR3 has 15 amino acids. The CDR3 nucleotides read TGTGCCAGCAGTAGGCAAATAGCCGGGGCCAACGTCCTGACTTTC. It specifies CASSRQIAGANVLTF. The full variable domain, with the rest looked up from reference TRBV28 and TRBJ2-6, is DVKVTQSSRYLVKRTGEKVFLECVQDMDHENMFWYRQDPGLGLRLIYFSYDVKMKEKGDIPEGYSVSREKKERFSLILESASTNQTSMYLCASSRQIAGANVLTFGAGSRLTVL.

This chain connects TRBV19 to TRBJ1-1; D uncertain. Germline V gene lookup returns CDR1 LNHDA and CDR2 SQIVND (reference sequence). The CDR3 totals 14 residues. The V and J ends lost 6 bases and 1 base respectively, with 12 bases between them. CDR3 protein: CASSRGTTNTEAFF. The CDR3, as DNA: TGTGCCAGTAGCAGAGGCACCACGAACACTGAAGCTTTCTTT.

This rearrangement joins TRBV13 to TRBJ2-7, with D hard to call. The germline gives CDR1 PRHDT, CDR2 FYEKMQ (reference sequence). This CDR3 comprises 13 residues. V was shortened by 3 bases and J by 0 bases, with 6 bases between the two germline ends. The CDR3 DNA reads TGTGCCAGCAGCTTGAGACACTCCTACGAGCAGTACTTC. Residues: CASSLRHSYEQYF.

This chain uses TRBV4-1 with TRBJ2-1; TRBD2 aligns across 9 bases. The J segment lost 6 bases and the V segment lost 0 bases, leaving 3 bases of the junction unmatched. Per germline, CDR1 MGHRA and CDR2 YSYEKL. The CDR3 is 15 residues long. CDR3 amino acids: CASSQDFSGGNEQFF. CDR3 in DNA: TGCGCCAGCAGCCAAGATTTTAGCGGGGGCAATGAGCAGTTCTTC.

This clone was recorded once. One junction end disagrees with the germline gene, perhaps due to a read error. This chain joins TRBV7-7 and TRBJ1-1; D gene ambiguous. The CDR3 length is 13 residues. Germline values: CDR1 SSHAT, CDR2 FNYEAQ (reference sequence). The CDR3 spells CASSLTENTEAFF. CDR3 in DNA: TGTGCTAGCAGCTTAACAGAGAACACTGAAGCTTTCTTT.

The chain recombines TRBV6-5 with TRBJ1-2; 7 bases agree with TRBD1. Trimming removed 2 bases from V and 3 bases from J; junction bases left unmatched: 3. This CDR3 region has 14 residues. Per the germline V gene, CDR1 is MNHEY and CDR2 is SVGAGI. CDR3 protein: CASSYRGTDYGYTF. The CDR3 coding sequence is TGTGCCAGCAGTTACCGCGGGACAGACTATGGCTACACCTTC.

The J gene is TRBJ2-7, the V gene TRBV4-2; D not resolved. Deletions cut 1 base from V and 6 bases from J, with 7 bases between. The germline V gene has CDR1 LGHNA and CDR2 YNFKEQ. The CDR3 has 12 amino acids. CDR3 sequence reads: CASSQGPSEQYF. CDR3 sequence (DNA): TGTGCCAGCAGCCAAGGCCCTAGCGAGCAGTACTTC.

J is TRBJ1-2 and V is TRBV5-1; the D is unclear. Germline V gene sequence: CDR1 SGHRS, CDR2 YFSETQ. The CDR3 contains 14 residues. With 6 bases removed from V and 3 bases from J, the gap between germline ends came to 15 bases. The CDR3 coding sequence is TGCGCCAGCACCGAAACGGCTGGAGACTATGGCTACACCTTC. It encodes CASTETAGDYGYTF.

The gene calls are TRBV18 and TRBJ2-1, with unresolved D. V was shortened by 0 bases and J by 2 bases, with 8 bases between the two germline ends. The length of the CDR3 is 15 residues. Germline CDR1 and CDR2: KGHSH and LQKENI. The CDR3 coding sequence is TGTGCCAGCTCACCACCTAGTGGAGCCTACAATGAGCAGTTCTTC. Translated: CASSPPSGAYNEQFF.

Relative to its sample, this clone is medium-sized. The chain uses TRBV28 and TRBJ2-7; weak D call: TRBD1 (6 bases). CDR1 and CDR2 (germline): MDHEN, SYDVKM. The CDR3 runs 15 residues. V was shortened by 6 bases and J by 1 base, with 16 bases between the two germline ends. This chain's CDR3 is CASRQDRSLSYEQYF. DNA of the CDR3: TGTGCCAGCAGACAAGACAGGTCTTTGTCCTACGAGCAGTACTTC.

The chain is built from TRBV29-1 and TRBJ2-3; 14 nucleotides align to TRBD2. J gave up 4 bases and V 5 bases, and 5 bases lay outside the gene matches. Germline V CDR1 and CDR2: SQVTM, ANQGSEA. This CDR3 comprises 15 residues. The chain's CDR3 is CSVPGLAGASDTQYF. The CDR3 nucleotides are TGCAGCGTTCCGGGACTAGCGGGAGCTTCAGATACGCAGTATTTT.

The rearrangement joins TRBV6-2 or TRBV6-3 to TRBJ2-1, with TRBD2 matching 8 bases. The CDR3 consists of 14 residues. Germline V gene lookup returns CDR1 MNHEY and CDR2 SVGEGT. J was trimmed by 9 bases and V by 2 bases; bases with no gene match: 6. CDR3 in amino acids: CASSYDGRGGEQFF. CDR3 in DNA: TGTGCCAGCAGTTACGACGGGAGGGGGGGTGAGCAGTTCTTC.

V usage is TRBV11-2 and J usage is TRBJ2-2, with TRBD2 matching 7 bases. CDR3 size: 14 residues. Germline V lookup: CDR1 SGHAT, CDR2 FQNNGV. Germline trimming cut 3 bases from V and 6 bases from J; bases unmatched to any gene: 4. DNA for the CDR3: TGTGCCAGCAGCTTGTTAAGCGGGGCCGGGGAGCTGTTTTTT. Its translation: CASSLLSGAGELFF.

The V and J genes are TRBV18 and TRBJ2-3, with TRBD1 matching 7 bases. The V and J ends lost 6 bases and 0 bases, in that order; junction bases with no gene match: 9. CDR3 length: 16 amino acids. Germline V gene data show CDR1 as KGHSH and CDR2 as LQKENI. CDR3 loop: CASSPALGGSTDTQYF. Written as DNA, the CDR3 is TGTGCCAGCTCGCCCGCTCTAGGGGGCAGCACAGATACGCAGTATTTT. The variable domain in full, with the rest retrieved from reference TRBV18 and TRBJ2-3, is NAGVMQNPRHLVRRRGQEARLRCSPMKGHSHVYWYRQLPEEGLKFMVYLQKENIIDESGMPKERFSAEFPKEGPSILRIQQVVRGDSAAYFCASSPALGGSTDTQYFGPGTRLTVL.

The V and J genes are TRBV5-6 and TRBJ1-4, with TRBD1 matching 7 bases. Per the germline V gene, CDR1 is SGHDT and CDR2 is YYEEEE. V lost 2 bases and J lost 0; bases outside the gene matches: 7. There are 17 residues in the CDR3. The CDR3 sequence is CASSFLGDSATNEKLFF. The DNA for the CDR3 is TGTGCCAGCAGCTTCTTGGGGGACAGCGCAACTAATGAAAAACTGTTTTTT.